This T cell receptor (beta chain) was recorded in a study of blood T cell repertoires in COVID-19. The CDR3 runs 15 residues. The V end was cut by 7 bases, the J end by 5 bases, with 17 bases between. The germline V gene has CDR1 MNHEY and CDR2 SVGEGT. The protocol was immunoSEQ multiplex PCR, while the TCRdb copy is restricted to in-frame clones and leaves out a portion. The sample includes 150,000 to 200,000 clones, about 80% of them seen just once. All enrollees were about 18 to 100 years old and from around 25 US areas. Donors were grouped by their self-reported clinical history. In Cohort 3, a recovered donor had either two negative PCRs, clearance, or symptom resolution.

This sequence was found in a woman between 55 and 75 years old who had recovered from COVID-19. The sequenced material came from PBMCs or T cells enriched from blood (not recorded which). This chain links TRBV6-2 or TRBV6-3 with TRBJ2-2; weak D call: TRBD2 (6 bases). The CDR3 DNA reads TGTGCCAGCACCCCGCCAGGAGGGATTACCGGGGAGCTGTTTTTT. This gives the protein CASTPPGGITGELFF.